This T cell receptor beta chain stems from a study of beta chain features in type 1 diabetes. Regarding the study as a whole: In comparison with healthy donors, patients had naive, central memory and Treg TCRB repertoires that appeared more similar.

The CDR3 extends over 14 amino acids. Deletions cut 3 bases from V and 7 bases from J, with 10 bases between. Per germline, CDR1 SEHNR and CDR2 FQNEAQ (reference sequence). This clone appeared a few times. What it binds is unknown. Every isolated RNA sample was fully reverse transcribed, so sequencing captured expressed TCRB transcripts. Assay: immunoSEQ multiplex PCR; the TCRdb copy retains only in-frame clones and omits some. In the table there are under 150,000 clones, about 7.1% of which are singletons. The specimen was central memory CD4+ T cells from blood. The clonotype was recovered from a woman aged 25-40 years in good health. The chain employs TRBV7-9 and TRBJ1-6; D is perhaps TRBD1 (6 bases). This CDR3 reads CASSLRTANSPLHF. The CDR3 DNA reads TGTGCCAGCAGCTTGCGGACAGCCAATTCACCCCTCCACTTT.